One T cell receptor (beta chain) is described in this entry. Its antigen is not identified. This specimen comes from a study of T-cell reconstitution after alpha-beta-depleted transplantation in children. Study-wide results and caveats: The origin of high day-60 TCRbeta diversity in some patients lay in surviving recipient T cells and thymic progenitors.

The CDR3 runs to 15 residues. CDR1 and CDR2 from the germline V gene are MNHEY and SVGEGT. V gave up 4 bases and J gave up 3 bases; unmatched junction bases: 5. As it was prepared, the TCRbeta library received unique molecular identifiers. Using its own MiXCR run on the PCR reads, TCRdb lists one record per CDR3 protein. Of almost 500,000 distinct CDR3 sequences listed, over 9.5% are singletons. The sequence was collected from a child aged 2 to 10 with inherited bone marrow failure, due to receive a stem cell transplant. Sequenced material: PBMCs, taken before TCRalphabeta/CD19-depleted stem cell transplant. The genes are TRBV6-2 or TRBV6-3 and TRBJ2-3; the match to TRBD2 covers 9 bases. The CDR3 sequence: CASSFRTSDTDTQYF. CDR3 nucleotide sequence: TGTGCCAGCAGTTTCCGGACTAGCGATACAGATACGCAGTATTTT.